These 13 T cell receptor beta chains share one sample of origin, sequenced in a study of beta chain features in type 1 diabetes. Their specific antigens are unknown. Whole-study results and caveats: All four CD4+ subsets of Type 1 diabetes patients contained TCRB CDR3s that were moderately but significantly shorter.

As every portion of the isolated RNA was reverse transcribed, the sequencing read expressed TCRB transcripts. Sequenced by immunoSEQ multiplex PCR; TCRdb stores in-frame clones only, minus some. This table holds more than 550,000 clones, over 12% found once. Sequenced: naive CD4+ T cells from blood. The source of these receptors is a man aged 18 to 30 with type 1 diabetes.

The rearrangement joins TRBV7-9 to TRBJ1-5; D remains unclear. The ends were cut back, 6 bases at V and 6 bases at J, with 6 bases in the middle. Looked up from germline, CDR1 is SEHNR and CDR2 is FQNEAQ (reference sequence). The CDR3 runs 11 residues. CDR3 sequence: CASSSSQPQHF. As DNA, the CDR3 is TGTGCCAGCAGTTCGAGTCAGCCCCAGCATTTT.

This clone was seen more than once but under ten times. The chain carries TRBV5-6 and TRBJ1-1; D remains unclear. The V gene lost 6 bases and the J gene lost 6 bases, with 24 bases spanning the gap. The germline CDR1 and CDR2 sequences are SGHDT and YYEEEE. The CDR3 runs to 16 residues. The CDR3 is CASTVLPGEGWPEAFF. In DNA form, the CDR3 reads TGTGCCAGCACTGTCTTACCCGGAGAAGGGTGGCCTGAAGCTTTCTTT.

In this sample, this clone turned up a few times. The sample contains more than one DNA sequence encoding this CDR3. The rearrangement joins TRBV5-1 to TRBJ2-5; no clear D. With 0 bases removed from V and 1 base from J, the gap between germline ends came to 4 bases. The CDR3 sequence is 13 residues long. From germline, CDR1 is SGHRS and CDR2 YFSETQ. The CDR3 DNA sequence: TGCGCCAGCAGCTTGGTCCCCCAAGAGACCCAGTACTTC. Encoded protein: CASSLVPQETQYF. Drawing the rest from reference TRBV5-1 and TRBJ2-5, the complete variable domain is KAGVTQTPRYLIKTRGQQVTLSCSPISGHRSVSWYQQTPGQGLQFLFEYFSETQRNKGNFPGRFSGRQFSNSRSEMNVSTLELGDSALYLCASSLVPQETQYFGPGTRLLVL.

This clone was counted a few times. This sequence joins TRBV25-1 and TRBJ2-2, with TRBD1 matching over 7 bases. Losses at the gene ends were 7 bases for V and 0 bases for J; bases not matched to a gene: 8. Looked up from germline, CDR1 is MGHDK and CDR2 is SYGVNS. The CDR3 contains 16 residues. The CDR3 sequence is CASKDPTGANTGELFF. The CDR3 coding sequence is TGTGCCAGCAAGGACCCTACAGGGGCGAACACCGGGGAGCTGTTTTTT.

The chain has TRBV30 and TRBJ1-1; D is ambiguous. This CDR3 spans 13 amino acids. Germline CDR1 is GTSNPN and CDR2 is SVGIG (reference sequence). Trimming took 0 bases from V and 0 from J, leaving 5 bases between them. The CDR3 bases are TGTGCCTGGAGTGTATACGTGAACACTGAAGCTTTCTTT. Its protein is CAWSVYVNTEAFF.

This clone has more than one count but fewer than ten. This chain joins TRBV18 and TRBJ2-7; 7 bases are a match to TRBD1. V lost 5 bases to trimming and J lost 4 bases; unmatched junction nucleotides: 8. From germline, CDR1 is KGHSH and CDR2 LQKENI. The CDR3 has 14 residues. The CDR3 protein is CASSTPDRAYEQYF. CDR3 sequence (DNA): TGTGCCAGCTCAACTCCCGACAGGGCGTACGAGCAGTACTTC.

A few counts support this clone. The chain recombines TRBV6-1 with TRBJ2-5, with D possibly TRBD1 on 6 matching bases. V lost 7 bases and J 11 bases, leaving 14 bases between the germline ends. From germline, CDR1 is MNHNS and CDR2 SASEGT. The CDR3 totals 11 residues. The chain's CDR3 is CASTSWGPQYF. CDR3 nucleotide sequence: TGTGCCAGCACCTCATGGGGGCCTCAGTACTTC.

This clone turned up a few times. The CDR3 loop is CASSSDSYQPQHF. In nucleotides, the CDR3 is TGTGCCAGCAGCTCAGATAGTTATCAGCCCCAGCATTTT. The gene calls are TRBV7-9 and TRBJ1-5, with unresolved D. CDR1 is SEHNR, CDR2 FQNEAQ, per germline (reference sequence). CDR3 length: 13 amino acids. Trimming took 4 bases from V and 5 from J, leaving 9 bases between them.

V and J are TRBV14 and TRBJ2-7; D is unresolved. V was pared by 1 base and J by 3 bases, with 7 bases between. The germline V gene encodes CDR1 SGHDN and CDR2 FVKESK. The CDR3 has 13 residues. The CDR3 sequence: CASSQGRFYEQYF. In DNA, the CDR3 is TGTGCCAGCAGCCAAGGGCGATTCTACGAGCAGTACTTC.

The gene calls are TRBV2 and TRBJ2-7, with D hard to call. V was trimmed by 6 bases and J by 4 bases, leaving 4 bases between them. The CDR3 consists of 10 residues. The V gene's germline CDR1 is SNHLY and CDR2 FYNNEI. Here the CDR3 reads CASRRYEQYF. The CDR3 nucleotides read TGTGCCAGCAGAAGATACGAGCAGTACTTC.

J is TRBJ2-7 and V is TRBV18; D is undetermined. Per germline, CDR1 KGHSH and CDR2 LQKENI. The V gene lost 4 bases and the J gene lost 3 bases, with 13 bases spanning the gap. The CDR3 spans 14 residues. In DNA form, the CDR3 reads TGTGCCAGCTCACTAGCACCTAATAACTACGAGCAGTACTTC. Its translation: CASSLAPNNYEQYF.

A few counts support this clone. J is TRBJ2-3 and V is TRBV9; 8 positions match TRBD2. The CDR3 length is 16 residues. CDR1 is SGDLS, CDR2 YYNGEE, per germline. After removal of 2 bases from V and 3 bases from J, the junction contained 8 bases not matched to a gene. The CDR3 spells CASSVRQAGATDTQYF. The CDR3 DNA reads TGTGCCAGCAGCGTCCGGCAAGCGGGAGCGACAGATACGCAGTATTTT.

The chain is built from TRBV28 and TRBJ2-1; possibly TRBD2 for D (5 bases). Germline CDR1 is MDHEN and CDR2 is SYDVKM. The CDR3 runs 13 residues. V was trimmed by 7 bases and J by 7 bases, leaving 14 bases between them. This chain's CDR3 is CASTSGIRNEQFF. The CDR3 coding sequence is TGTGCCAGCACCAGCGGTATTAGGAATGAGCAGTTCTTC.